The 8 T cell receptor beta chains listed next were all sequenced from one sample in a study of T cell responses to AZD1222 COVID-19 vaccine. Method: immunoSEQ multiplex PCR; TCRdb's copy keeps in-frame clones and lacks some. The sample has about 140,000 clones; roughly 93% are singletons. Sample: peripheral blood, taken on day 0 of MenACWY control vaccination. All receptors derive from an adult in good health.

V usage is TRBV5-4 and J usage is TRBJ2-7; 8 bases map to TRBD1. Trimming cost V 4 bases and J 3 bases; bases outside gene matches: 9. The CDR3 runs to 15 residues. Germline V gene sequence: CDR1 SGHNT, CDR2 YYREEE (reference sequence). CDR3 sequence: CASSPKTGVGYEQYF. The CDR3 bases are TGTGCCAGCAGCCCTAAGACAGGGGTGGGCTACGAGCAGTACTTC.

The sample holds one count of this clone. The genes are TRBV2 and TRBJ1-5; D is undetermined. The CDR3 runs to 14 residues. CDR1 is SNHLY and CDR2 is FYNNEI in the germline V gene. The V end was cut by 1 base, the J end by 0 bases, with 4 bases between. The CDR3 here is CASSEVFSNQPQHF. The CDR3, as DNA: TGTGCCAGCAGTGAAGTTTTTAGCAATCAGCCCCAGCATTTT.

The V and J genes are TRBV5-4 and TRBJ2-7, with unresolved D. V dropped 1 base and J dropped 6 bases, with 14 bases sitting between them. The CDR3 consists of 14 residues. The germline CDR1 and CDR2 sequences are SGHNT and YYREEE (reference sequence). The CDR3 coding sequence is TGTGCCAGCAGCTTGTGGCAGGCGTCGGGCGAGCAGTACTTC. Protein: CASSLWQASGEQYF.

This chain links TRBV4-3 with TRBJ2-7, with 9 positions matching TRBD1. The CDR3 is 17 residues long. Germline values: CDR1 LGHNA, CDR2 YSLEER. J was trimmed by 4 bases and V by 0 bases; bases with no gene match: 10. This CDR3 is CASSQDWVSDRGYEQYF. In nucleotides, the CDR3 is TGCGCCAGCAGCCAAGATTGGGTTTCGGACAGGGGATACGAGCAGTACTTC.

CDR3 region: CASSQDGWGGTDTQYF. As DNA, the CDR3 is TGCGCCAGCAGCCAAGATGGGTGGGGGGGTACAGATACGCAGTATTTT. The chain carries TRBV4-3 and TRBJ2-3; 7 bases are shared with TRBD2. This CDR3 has 16 amino acids. J lost 3 bases, V lost 0 bases, and 6 bases had no gene match. CDR1 is LGHNA, CDR2 YSLEER, per germline.

The V call is TRBV27, the J call TRBJ1-2, with TRBD1 identical over 9 bases. This CDR3 comprises 17 residues. From germline, CDR1 is MNHEY and CDR2 SMNVEV (reference sequence). The V gene end was trimmed by 4 bases and the J gene end by 8 bases; junction bases not matched to a gene: 17. CDR3 amino acids: CASSSGGDRALLKGYTF. In nucleotides, the CDR3 is TGTGCCAGCAGTTCTGGGGGGGACAGGGCTCTCCTCAAAGGCTACACCTTC.

The rearrangement joins TRBV11-2 to TRBJ2-1; D may be TRBD2 (5 bases). This CDR3 region has 13 residues. Trimming took off 3 bases at V and 4 bases at J, with 7 bases between the two ends. The germline gives CDR1 SGHAT, CDR2 FQNNGV. CDR3 nucleotides: TGTGCCAGCAGCTTGCGAGGGTACAATGAGCAGTTCTTC. This translates into CASSLRGYNEQFF.

DNA for the CDR3: TGTGCCATCAGTGGGCCCTCCGGGACAGGGTCGAACACCGGGGAGCTGTTTTTT. Protein product: CAISGPSGTGSNTGELFF. The rearrangement uses TRBV10-3 and TRBJ2-2; 9 nucleotides line up with TRBD1. Germline CDR1 and CDR2: ENHRY and SYGVKD. The J segment lost 0 bases and the V segment lost 4 bases, leaving 9 bases of the junction unmatched. The CDR3 spans 18 residues.